This T cell receptor (beta chain) was sequenced during a study of OX40 agonist ivuxolimab in advanced cancers. Study details: Patients were roughly 87% male with ages roughly 20 to 90, mean about 65.

A history of autoimmune disease or systemic immunosuppression excluded patients. Remarks on this clone: One end of the junction fails to match germline, which may point to a read error.

The repertoire was sequenced with immunoSEQ multiplex PCR; TCRdb's copy has only in-frame clones and lacks some. The table has fewer than 40,000 clones, about 74% seen once; the top ten hold approximately 13%. The receptor was isolated from an adult with an advanced solid tumor such as melanoma, head and neck, liver or kidney cancer. Sequenced material: CD4+ or CD8+ T cells sorted from blood, taken in a trial of the OX40 agonist ivuxolimab.

In nucleotides, the CDR3 is TGTGCCAGCAGCGTAGCTGGACTAGCGGCCACCGTCCTGACTTTC. It yields the protein CASSVAGLAATVLTF. This chain connects TRBV9 to TRBJ2-6; 10 nucleotides agree with TRBD2. Germline V gives CDR1 SGDLS, CDR2 YYNGEE. This CDR3 spans 15 amino acids.